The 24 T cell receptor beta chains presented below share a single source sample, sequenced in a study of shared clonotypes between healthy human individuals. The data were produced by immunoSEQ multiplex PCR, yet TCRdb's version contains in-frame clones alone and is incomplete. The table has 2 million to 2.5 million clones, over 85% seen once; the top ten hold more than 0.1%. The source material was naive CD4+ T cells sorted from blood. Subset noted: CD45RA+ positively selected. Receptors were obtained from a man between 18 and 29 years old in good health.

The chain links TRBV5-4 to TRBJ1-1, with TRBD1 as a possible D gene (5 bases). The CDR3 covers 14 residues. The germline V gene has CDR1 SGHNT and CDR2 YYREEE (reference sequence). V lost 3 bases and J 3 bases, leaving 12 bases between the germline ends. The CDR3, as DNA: TGTGCCAGCAGCTCGGGACTCTCGGACACTGAAGCTTTCTTT. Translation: CASSSGLSDTEAFF.

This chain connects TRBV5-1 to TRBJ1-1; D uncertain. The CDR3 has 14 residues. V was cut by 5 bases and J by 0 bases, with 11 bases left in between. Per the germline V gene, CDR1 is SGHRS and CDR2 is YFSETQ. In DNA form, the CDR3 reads TGCGCCAGCAGTCGGTCGGCGATGAACACTGAAGCTTTCTTT. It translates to CASSRSAMNTEAFF.

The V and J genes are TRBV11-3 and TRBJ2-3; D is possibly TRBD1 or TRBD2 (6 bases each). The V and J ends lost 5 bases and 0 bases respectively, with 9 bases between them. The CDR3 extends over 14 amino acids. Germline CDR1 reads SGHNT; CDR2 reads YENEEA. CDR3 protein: CASSGGQSTDTQYF. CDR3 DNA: TGTGCCAGCAGCGGGGGGCAGAGCACAGATACGCAGTATTTT.

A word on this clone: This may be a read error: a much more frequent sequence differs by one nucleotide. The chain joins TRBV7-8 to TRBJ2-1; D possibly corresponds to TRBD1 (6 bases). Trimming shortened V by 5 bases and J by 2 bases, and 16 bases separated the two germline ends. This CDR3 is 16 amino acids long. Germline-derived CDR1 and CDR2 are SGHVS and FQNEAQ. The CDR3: CASSQDGQFPYNEQFF. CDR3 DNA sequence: TGTGCCAGCAGCCAAGATGGACAGTTTCCCTACAATGAGCAGTTCTTC. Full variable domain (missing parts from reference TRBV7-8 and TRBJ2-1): GAGVSQSPRYKVAKRGQDVALRCDPISGHVSLFWYQQALGQGPEFLTYFQNEAQLDKSGLPSDRFFAERPEGSVSTLKIQRTQQEDSAVYLCASSQDGQFPYNEQFFGPGTRLTVL.

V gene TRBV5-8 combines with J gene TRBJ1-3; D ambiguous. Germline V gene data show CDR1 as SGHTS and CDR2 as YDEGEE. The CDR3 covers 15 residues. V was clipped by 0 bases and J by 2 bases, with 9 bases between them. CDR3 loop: CASSLGRAAGNTIYF. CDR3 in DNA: TGTGCCAGCAGCTTGGGGCGGGCGGCTGGAAACACCATATATTTT.

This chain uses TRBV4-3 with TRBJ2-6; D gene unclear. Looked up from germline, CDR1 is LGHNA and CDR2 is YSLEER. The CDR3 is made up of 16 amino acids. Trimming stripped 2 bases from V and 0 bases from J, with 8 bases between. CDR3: CASSQSHSSGANVLTF. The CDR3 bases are TGCGCCAGCAGCCAATCGCATAGCTCTGGGGCCAACGTCCTGACTTTC.

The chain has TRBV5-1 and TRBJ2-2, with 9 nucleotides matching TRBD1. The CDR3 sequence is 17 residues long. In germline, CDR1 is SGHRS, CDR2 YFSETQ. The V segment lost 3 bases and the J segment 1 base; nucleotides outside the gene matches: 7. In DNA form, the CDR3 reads TGCGCCAGCAGCTCCCAGCCGGGACAGGGGAACACCGGGGAGCTGTTTTTT. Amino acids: CASSSQPGQGNTGELFF.

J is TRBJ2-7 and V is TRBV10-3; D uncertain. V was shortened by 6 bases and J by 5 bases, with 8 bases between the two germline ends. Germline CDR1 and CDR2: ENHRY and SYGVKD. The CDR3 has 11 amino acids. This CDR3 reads CAISLGHEQYF. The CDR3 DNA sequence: TGTGCCATCAGCCTAGGACACGAGCAGTACTTC.

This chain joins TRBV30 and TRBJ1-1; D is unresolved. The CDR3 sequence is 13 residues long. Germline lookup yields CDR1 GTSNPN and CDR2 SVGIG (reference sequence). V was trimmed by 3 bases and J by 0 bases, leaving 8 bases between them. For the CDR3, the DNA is TGTGCCTGGAGGAAGCAGGTGAACACTGAAGCTTTCTTT. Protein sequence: CAWRKQVNTEAFF.

The chain's CDR3 is CAITKGTGAVGELFF. The DNA for the CDR3 is TGTGCCATCACCAAGGGGACAGGGGCAGTAGGGGAGCTGTTTTTT. The chain employs TRBV10-3 and TRBJ2-2; the match to TRBD1 covers 10 bases. Losses at the gene ends were 7 bases for V and 8 bases for J; bases not matched to a gene: 10. This CDR3 spans 15 amino acids. The V gene's germline CDR1 is ENHRY and CDR2 SYGVKD.

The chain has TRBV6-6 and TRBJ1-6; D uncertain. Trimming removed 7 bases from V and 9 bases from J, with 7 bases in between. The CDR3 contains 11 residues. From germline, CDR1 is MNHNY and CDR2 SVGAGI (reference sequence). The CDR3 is CASTGSSPLHF. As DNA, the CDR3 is TGTGCCAGCACCGGTAGTTCACCCCTCCACTTT.

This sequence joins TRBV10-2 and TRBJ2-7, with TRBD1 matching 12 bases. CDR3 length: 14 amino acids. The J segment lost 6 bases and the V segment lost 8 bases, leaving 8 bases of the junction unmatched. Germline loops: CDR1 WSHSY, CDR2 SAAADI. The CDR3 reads CASPTGTGGAEQYF. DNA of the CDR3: TGCGCCAGCCCGACCGGGACAGGGGGCGCCGAGCAGTACTTC.

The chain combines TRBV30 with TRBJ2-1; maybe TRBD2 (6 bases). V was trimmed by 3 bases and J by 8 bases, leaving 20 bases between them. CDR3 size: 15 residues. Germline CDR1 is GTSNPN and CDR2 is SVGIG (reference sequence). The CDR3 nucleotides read TGTGCCTGGAGGCTAACTAGTCGGGAGTCCGATGAGCAGTTCTTC. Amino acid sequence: CAWRLTSRESDEQFF.

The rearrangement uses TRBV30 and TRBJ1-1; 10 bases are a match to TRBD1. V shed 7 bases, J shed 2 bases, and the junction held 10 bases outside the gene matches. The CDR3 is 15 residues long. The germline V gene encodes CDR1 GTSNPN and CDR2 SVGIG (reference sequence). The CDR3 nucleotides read TGTGCCTCCACGAACCGGGACAGGGGAAACACTGAAGCTTTCTTT. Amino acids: CASTNRDRGNTEAFF.

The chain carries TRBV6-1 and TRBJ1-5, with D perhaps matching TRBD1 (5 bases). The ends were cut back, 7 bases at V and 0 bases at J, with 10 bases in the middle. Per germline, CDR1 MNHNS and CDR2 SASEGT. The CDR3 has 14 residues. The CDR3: CASTKTDSNQPQHF. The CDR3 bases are TGTGCCAGCACCAAGACAGATAGCAATCAGCCCCAGCATTTT.

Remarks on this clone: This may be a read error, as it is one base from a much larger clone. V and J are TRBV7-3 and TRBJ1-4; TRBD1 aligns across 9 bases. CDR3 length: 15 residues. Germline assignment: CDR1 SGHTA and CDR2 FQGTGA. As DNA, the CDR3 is TGCGCCAGCAGCCAGGGGGACAGGGACTATGAAGAACTGTTTTTT. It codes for CASSQGDRDYEELFF. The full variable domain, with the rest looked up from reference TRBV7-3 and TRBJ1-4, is GAGVSQTPSNKVTEKGKYVELRCDPISGHTALYWYRQSLGQGPEFLIYFQGTGAADDSGLPNDRFFAVRPEGSVSTLKIQRTERGDSAVYLCASSQGDRDYEELFFGSGTQLSVL.

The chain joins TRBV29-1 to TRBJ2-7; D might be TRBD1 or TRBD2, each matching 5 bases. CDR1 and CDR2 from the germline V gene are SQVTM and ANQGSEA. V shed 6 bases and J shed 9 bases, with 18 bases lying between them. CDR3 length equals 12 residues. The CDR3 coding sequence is TGCAGCGTAACCGGGACGGACGAGCGGCAGTACTTC. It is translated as CSVTGTDERQYF.

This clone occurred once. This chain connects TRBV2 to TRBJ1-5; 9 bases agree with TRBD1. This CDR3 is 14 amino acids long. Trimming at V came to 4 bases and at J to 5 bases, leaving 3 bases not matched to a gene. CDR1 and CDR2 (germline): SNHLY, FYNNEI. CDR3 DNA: TGTGCCAGCAGTGCGACAGGGGGGGATCAGCCCCAGCATTTT. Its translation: CASSATGGDQPQHF. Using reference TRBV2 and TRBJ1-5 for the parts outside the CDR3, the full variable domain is EPEVTQTPSHQVTQMGQEVILRCVPISNHLYFYWYRQILGQKVEFLVSFYNNEISEKSEIFDDQFSVERPDGSNFTLKIRSTKLEDSAMYFCASSATGGDQPQHFGDGTRLSIL.

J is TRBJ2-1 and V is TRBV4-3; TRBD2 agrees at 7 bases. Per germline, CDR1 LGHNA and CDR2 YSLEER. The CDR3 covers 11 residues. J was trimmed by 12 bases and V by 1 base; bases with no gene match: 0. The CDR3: CASSQGGGQFF. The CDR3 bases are TGCGCCAGCAGCCAAGGGGGGGGGCAGTTCTTC.

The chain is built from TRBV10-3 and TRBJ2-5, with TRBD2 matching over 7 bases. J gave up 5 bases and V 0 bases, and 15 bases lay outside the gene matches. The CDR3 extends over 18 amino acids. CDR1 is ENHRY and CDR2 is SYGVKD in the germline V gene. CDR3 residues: CAISESPSPPRGDETQYF. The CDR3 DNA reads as TGTGCCATCAGTGAGTCTCCTTCTCCCCCCCGGGGGGATGAGACCCAGTACTTC.

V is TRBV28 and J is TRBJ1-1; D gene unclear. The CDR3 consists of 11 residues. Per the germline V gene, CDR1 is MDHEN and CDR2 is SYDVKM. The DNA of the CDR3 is TGTGGAGTGGGCGCGAACACTGAAGCTTTCTTT. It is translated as CGVGANTEAFF. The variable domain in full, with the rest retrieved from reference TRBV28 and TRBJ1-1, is DVKVTQSSRYLVKRTGEKVFLECVQDMDHENMFWYRQDPGLGLRLIYFSYDVKMKEKGDIPEGYSVSREKKERFSLILESASTNQTSMYLCGVGANTEAFFGQGTRLTVV.

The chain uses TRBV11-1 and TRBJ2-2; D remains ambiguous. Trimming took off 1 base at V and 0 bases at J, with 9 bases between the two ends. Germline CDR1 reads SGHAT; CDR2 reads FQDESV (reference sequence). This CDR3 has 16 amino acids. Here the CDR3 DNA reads TGTGCCAGCAGCTTAGATGGGGTTCCGAACACCGGGGAGCTGTTTTTT. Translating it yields CASSLDGVPNTGELFF.

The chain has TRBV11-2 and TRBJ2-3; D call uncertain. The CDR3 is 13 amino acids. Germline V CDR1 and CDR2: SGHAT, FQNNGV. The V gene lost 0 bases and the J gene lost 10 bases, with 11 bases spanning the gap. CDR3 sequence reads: CASSLDFSMAQYF. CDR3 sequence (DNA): TGTGCCAGCAGCTTAGATTTTAGCATGGCGCAGTATTTT.

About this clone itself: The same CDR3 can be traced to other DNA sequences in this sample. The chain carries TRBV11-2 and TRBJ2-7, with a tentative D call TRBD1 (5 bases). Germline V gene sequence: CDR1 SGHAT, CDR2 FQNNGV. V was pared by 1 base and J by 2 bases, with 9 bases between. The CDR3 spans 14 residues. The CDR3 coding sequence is TGTGCCAGCAGCTTAGGTCAGGGCCCCTACGAGCAGTACTTC. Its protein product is CASSLGQGPYEQYF.